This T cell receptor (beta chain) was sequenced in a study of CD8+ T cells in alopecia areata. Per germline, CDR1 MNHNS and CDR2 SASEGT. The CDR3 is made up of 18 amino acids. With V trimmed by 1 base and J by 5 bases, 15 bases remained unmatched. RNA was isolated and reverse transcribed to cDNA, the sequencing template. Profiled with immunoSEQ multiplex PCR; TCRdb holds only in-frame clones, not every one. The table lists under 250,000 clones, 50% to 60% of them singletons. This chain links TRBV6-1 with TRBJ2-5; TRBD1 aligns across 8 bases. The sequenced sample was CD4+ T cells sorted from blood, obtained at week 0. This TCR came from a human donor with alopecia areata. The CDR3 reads CASSEGDRFQPRGETQYF. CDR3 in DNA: TGTGCCAGCAGTGAAGGGGACAGGTTCCAACCCAGGGGGGAGACCCAGTACTTC.